This record looks at one TCR beta chain sequence and its context. The data derive from a study of blood T cell repertoires in COVID-19. Across the whole study: Acute and convalescent COVID-19 samples came from the United States, Italy and Spain. In each case, the material was cDNA or gDNA derived from T cells, B-cell-depleted T cells, or PBMCs.

In the original processing: Estimation of nucleated cell counts relied on the amplification of reference gene primers. Measured with immunoSEQ multiplex PCR; TCRdb has only the in-frame clones, and not every one. Clone size and the V and J calls come from that table; the DNA yielded D and trimming. Of about 260,000 clones listed, over 80% are singletons. Deletions cut 3 bases from V and 3 bases from J, with 12 bases between. CDR3 length: 14 residues. CDR1 is MNHEY, CDR2 SVGEGT, per germline. The TCR was taken from a woman aged 40 to 50 who had recovered from COVID-19. Material: peripheral blood. This chain links TRBV6-2 or TRBV6-3 with TRBJ2-7; D uncertain. The CDR3 DNA sequence: TGTGCCAGCAGTTATACTAACGTAGGCTACGAGCAGTACTTC. Amino acid sequence: CASSYTNVGYEQYF.